This T cell receptor beta chain was sequenced during a study of radiation and T cells in renal cell carcinoma. As for the study in general: Nephrectomy followed 15 Gy stereotactic body radiation by 4 weeks.

This CDR3 has 14 residues. CDR1 LGHNA and CDR2 YNFKEQ come from the germline V gene. V lost 0 bases, J lost 2 bases, and 5 bases lay in between. Time point denoted: blood 2 weeks post-SBRT. Stated treatment: 15 Gy SBRT to primary tumor, nephrectomy 4 weeks later. General observations from the study: Baseline intratumoral clonotype presence is unknown without pretreatment biopsies.

Clones were sequenced by immunoSEQ multiplex PCR, and TCRdb holds only the in-frame ones, with some missing. The table shows fewer than 90,000 clones, with 80% to 90% occurring only once. Notes on this clone: What it binds is not known.

The receptor's source is a woman aged 45-59 years with renal cell carcinoma. Specimen: blood, collected from a patient whose treatment included radiotherapy and nephrectomy. This rearrangement joins TRBV4-2 to TRBJ2-1; D ambiguous. The CDR3 protein is CASSQDLPYNEQFF. CDR3 DNA: TGTGCCAGCAGCCAAGACCTTCCCTACAATGAGCAGTTCTTC.